The T cell receptor beta chain under discussion was sequenced for a study of blood T cell repertoires in COVID-19. Libraries were prepared by immunoSEQ multiplex PCR; TCRdb keeps only in-frame clonotypes and omits some of them. The data show tens of thousands of clones, around 80% seen once. Trimming removed 3 bases at V and 5 bases at J, with 11 bases between. Per germline, CDR1 SEHNR and CDR2 FQNEAQ (reference sequence). The CDR3 length is 13 residues. The sample holds one count of this clone. The sequenced sample consisted of peripheral blood. The chain couples TRBV7-9 to TRBJ2-7; no definite D call. This clonotype was sampled from a man aged 55 to 70 with acute or convalescent COVID-19. CDR3 amino acids: CASSLARTHEQYF. CDR3 nucleotides: TGTGCCAGCAGCTTGGCAAGAACCCACGAGCAGTACTTC.